This entry lists 2 T cell receptor beta chains sequenced from one sample in a study of T-cell memory formation after mild COVID-19. MiXCR was run by TCRdb on the 5' RACE reads, yielding one entry per CDR3 protein. The sample lists hundreds of thousands of distinct CDR3 sequences, roughly 21% seen once, with roughly 8.3% in the top ten. The sample consisted of PBMCs or a T cell subset sorted from them (not recorded which). These receptor sequences come from an adult woman who had mild COVID-19 (a few samples of this study predate the infection). Cell type and time point are not known.

This clonotype was detected only a few times. The chain uses TRBV4-1 and TRBJ2-5; possible D gene TRBD2, 6 bases. V was trimmed by 3 bases and J by 4 bases, leaving 15 bases between them. The CDR3 has 15 residues. Germline assignment: CDR1 MGHRA and CDR2 YSYEKL. CDR3 residues: CASSHLPGLVETQYF. CDR3 bases: TGCGCCAGCAGCCACCTACCGGGACTCGTAGAGACCCAGTACTTC.

This chain uses TRBV7-9 with TRBJ1-1, with unresolved D. The CDR3 has 12 amino acids. Trimming cost V 2 bases and J 8 bases, with 9 bases left between them. CDR1 and CDR2 (germline): SEHNR, FQNEAQ (reference sequence). The chain's CDR3 is CASSLLQVEAFF. The DNA for the CDR3 is TGTGCCAGCAGCTTATTGCAGGTAGAAGCTTTCTTT.